The next 8 T cell receptor beta chains were all read from a single sample in a study of T cells in Graves' hyperthyroidism and ophthalmopathy. TCR beta CDR3 region amplification was performed from RNA transcripts. The HTBI primer set served for first-round RT-PCR of the TCR CDR3. TCRdb reanalysed the multiplex PCR reads using MiXCR and keeps one entry per CDR3 protein. In the table there are hundreds of thousands of distinct CDR3 sequences, 14% of which are singletons. Material: blood. The receptors derive from a woman aged 40-49 years with Graves' hyperthyroidism.

The chain couples TRBV29-1 to TRBJ1-5, with 10 bases aligning to TRBD1. The CDR3 sequence is 13 residues long. The V gene's germline CDR1 is SQVTM and CDR2 ANQGSEA. Trimming took 7 bases from V and 4 from J; bases not matched to a gene: 4. CDR3 sequence reads: CSGGQGGNQPQHF. The CDR3 DNA follows: TGCAGCGGTGGACAGGGGGGGAATCAGCCCCAGCATTTT.

This clonotype was counted between two and nine times. The J gene is TRBJ2-3, the V gene TRBV20-1; D is uncertain. Trimming removed 3 bases at V and 0 bases at J, with 16 bases between. CDR3 length equals 16 residues. Germline CDR1 and CDR2: DFQATT and SNEGSKA (reference sequence). This CDR3 reads CSARVPDQASTDTQYF. The CDR3 nucleotides are TGCAGTGCTAGGGTCCCGGACCAAGCTAGCACAGATACGCAGTATTTT.

This clonotype appeared many times. This sequence joins TRBV28 and TRBJ1-3; D is unclear. CDR3 size: 14 residues. V lost 3 bases and J lost 6, with 12 bases in between. Germline V gene lookup returns CDR1 MDHEN and CDR2 SYDVKM. CDR3 in amino acids: CASSFEPAQNTIYF. CDR3 DNA: TGTGCCAGCAGTTTCGAACCCGCACAAAACACCATATATTTT.

This clonotype was recorded at least ten times. V usage is TRBV15 and J usage is TRBJ2-7, with TRBD1 matching over 8 bases. Germline CDR1 LNHNV, CDR2 YYDKDF (reference sequence). Germline trimming cut 8 bases from V and 4 bases from J; bases unmatched to any gene: 13. The CDR3 loop spans 15 amino acids. CDR3 region: CATQRNRGSGYEQYF. Here the CDR3 DNA reads TGTGCCACCCAACGAAACAGGGGGTCAGGGTACGAGCAGTACTTC.

The rearrangement joins TRBV20-1 to TRBJ2-6; perhaps TRBD1 as D (5 bases). The CDR3 consists of 16 residues. In germline, CDR1 is DFQATT, CDR2 SNEGSKA (reference sequence). Trimming left V 3 bases short and J 0 bases short, with 12 bases between. As DNA, the CDR3 is TGCAGTGCTAGCGCCCAGGGTATCTCTGGGGCCAACGTCCTGACTTTC. Its translation is CSASAQGISGANVLTF.

The chain is built from TRBV19 and TRBJ2-1; 8 bases agree with TRBD2. Germline V gene sequence: CDR1 LNHDA, CDR2 SQIVND (reference sequence). The CDR3 covers 16 residues. V shed 5 bases and J 4 bases; nucleotides not matched to a gene: 10. The CDR3 region is CASSFFSGEGYNEQFF. The DNA of the CDR3 is TGTGCCAGTAGTTTCTTTAGCGGGGAGGGTTACAATGAGCAGTTCTTC.

As to this clonotype: This may come from a read error, since a much larger clone is one base off. The CDR3 is CASSPHRGNYSYTF. DNA for the CDR3: TGTGCCAGCAGCCCACATAGAGGGAACTATAGCTACACCTTC. The rearrangement links TRBV3-1 to TRBJ1-2; D is unclear. CDR1 and CDR2 (germline): LGHDT, YNNKEL (reference sequence). CDR3 size: 14 residues.

This clonotype came up many times. The chain is built from TRBV12-3 or TRBV12-4 and TRBJ1-2; 9 bases match TRBD1. V lost 5 bases to trimming and J lost 7 bases; unmatched junction nucleotides: 11. This CDR3 contains 15 residues. The CDR3 DNA reads as TGTGCCAGCAGTCCACTAAAGACAGGGGGGGGTGGCTACACCTTC. Encoded protein: CASSPLKTGGGGYTF.